This entry features one T cell receptor beta chain sequence. The data stem from a study of blood T cell repertoires in COVID-19. Study information: COVID-19 samples collected from the United States, Italy and Spain covered acute and convalescent phases. In each case, the material was cDNA or gDNA derived from T cells, B-cell-depleted T cells, or PBMCs.

This CDR3 has 14 amino acids. V lost 3 bases and J lost 8; bases outside the gene matches: 4. Looked up from germline, CDR1 is KGHSH and CDR2 is LQKENI. As handled by the study authors: Quantification of nucleated cells was approximated via reference gene primer amplification. Profiled with immunoSEQ multiplex PCR; TCRdb holds only in-frame clones, not every one. The V and J calls and clone size are taken from that table; D and trimming were inferred from the DNA. Of around 51,000 clones listed, 90% are singletons. This sequence joins TRBV18 and TRBJ1-2; 12 bases agree with TRBD1. Material for sequencing was peripheral blood. The TCR originated in a man between 65 and 85 years old with acute or convalescent COVID-19. The CDR3 DNA reads TGTGCCAGCTCACCGGGACAGGGGGCACGCGGCTACACCTTC. Protein: CASSPGQGARGYTF.